The following is a TCR beta chain sequence with its context. Deep-level assay runs were performed. Profiled with immunoSEQ multiplex PCR; TCRdb holds only in-frame clones, not every one. Here the sample spans around 2.5 million clones, approximately 94% being singletons. This sample is drawn from a study of shared clonotypes between healthy human individuals. Germline V gene data show CDR1 as MDHEN and CDR2 as SYDVKM. Trimming removed 7 bases from V and 7 bases from J, with 11 bases in between. The CDR3 runs 12 residues. V is TRBV28 and J is TRBJ1-5; perhaps TRBD1 as D (6 bases). The sequence was collected from a man younger than 35 in good health. Some clones in this sample may be carry-over from other donors' samples. Sequencing input: naive CD4+ T cells from PBMCs. Regarding subset: CD45RA+ positively selected. This CDR3 reads CASIGGPQPQHF. CDR3 sequence (DNA): TGTGCCAGCATCGGGGGCCCCCAGCCCCAGCATTTT. Full variable domain (missing parts from reference TRBV28 and TRBJ1-5): DVKVTQSSRYLVKRTGEKVFLECVQDMDHENMFWYRQDPGLGLRLIYFSYDVKMKEKGDIPEGYSVSREKKERFSLILESASTNQTSMYLCASIGGPQPQHFGDGTRLSIL.